This TCR beta chain was retrieved from a study of T cell responses to AZD1222 COVID-19 vaccine. Study outcomes and limitations: Two doses of AZD1222 preceded a rise in Spike-specific TCR breadth and depth. Most donors were white British, females outnumbered males, and clonal diversity was possibly underestimated. Targets within unmutated variant regions were reportedly found for nearly half of spike-specific TCRs.

In regard to this clone: The antigen is unknown.

Clones were sequenced by immunoSEQ multiplex PCR, and TCRdb holds only the in-frame ones, with some missing. The table records more than 120,000 clones, 85% to 90% of them present only once. The TCR originated in an adult who received the AZD1222 COVID-19 vaccine. The specimen was peripheral blood, collected 28 days after the second AZD1222 dose.

CDR3 region: CASSLRTGEGESPLHF. In nucleotides, the CDR3 is TGTGCCAGCAGCCTACGGACAGGGGAAGGAGAATCACCCCTCCACTTT. This chain links TRBV7-8 with TRBJ1-6; 9 bases align to TRBD1. Per germline, CDR1 SGHVS and CDR2 FQNEAQ. The CDR3 runs to 16 residues. Trimming at V came to 5 bases and at J to 10 bases, leaving 12 bases not matched to a gene.